This paragraph reports one TCR beta chain. The table lists this clonotype with many counts. What antigen it recognizes has not been identified. Base qualities are not recorded, but no much larger clone differs from it by a single base. Libraries from unsorted PBMCs were made from 2 million PBMCs kept in RNAlater at -80 degrees C until RNA extraction. PBMCs were separated from peripheral blood using Ficoll-Hypaque density gradient centrifugation and then cryopreserved in liquid nitrogen. These data are taken from a study of neurological immune-mediated disorders (dated by TCRdb to between 2019 and 2020). General notes on the study: Peripheral blood TCR-beta repertoires from patients with HTLV-I-associated myelopathy (HAM/TSP), patients with multiple sclerosis, and healthy controls were compared in the study using UMI-based sequencing. Alongside PBMC samples, the set of some 98 TCR-beta libraries contained longitudinal samples, technical triplicates, and paired CD4+ and CD8+ T-cell subsets that had been sorted. The cohort was made up of approximately 71 subjects, consisting of about 14 HAM/TSP patients, some 35 multiple sclerosis patients and roughly 20 healthy controls. Broad study findings and their caveats: Expanded clones from different subjects shared no identical CDR3 amino acid sequences, which suggests that TCR-beta repertoires were private in all groups. TCR clonal expansion was greatest in HAM/TSP patients and smallest in MS patients, who ranked below even healthy controls.

V is cut back by 7 bases and J by 5 bases, with 5 bases in the junction unmatched. Measured from the cysteine to the phenylalanine, the CDR3 is 13 residues long. Here the CDR3 DNA is all that survives: 39 bases in frame from base 1. CDR1 and CDR2, looked up from the germline V gene (reference sequence), are SGHKS and YYEKEE. To synthesize cDNA, template-switch 5'RACE was performed with a primer carrying a 10-nucleotide random unique molecular identifier so that each TCR transcript was tagged. Every sequencing run covered 15-18 subjects and yielded more than 180 million TCR-beta sequences. The RNeasy kit was used to extract total RNA. The KAPA Real-time Library Amplification kit was used to amplify TCR-beta VDJ regions with primers for the TCR constant region and the 5'RACE anchor. A first PCR added sample indexes and Illumina adaptors, after which a second PCR increased the library yield. After purification with Ampure beads, the TCR product of roughly 650 bp was size-selected on a 2% E-gel SizeSelection system. Before pooling, library quality was checked on a Bioanalyzer, concentration was measured with Qubit, and libraries were quantified with the Kapa Library Quantification kit. An Illumina HiSeq 2500 was used to sequence the libraries paired-end at 2 x 150 bp. To increase sequence diversity, roughly 24-32% phiX was spiked into each library pool. The original methods were these. Quality-filtered reads were processed with the UMI-based MiGEC pipeline, and over 90% of raw TCR sequences were removed by the MiGEC pipeline during error correction. IMGT germline references were used for aligning VDJ genes, and each clonotype was defined as a unique CDR3 amino acid sequence together with its V-J genes. Clonal expansion, Shannon diversity, and CDR3 relatedness (CalcPairwiseDistances, ClusterSamples) were evaluated with VDJtools, and phylogenetic trees were built with CLCbio workbench. Clones with at least 8 unique UMIs were defined as expanded, with this threshold being based on coefficient-of-variation modelling across technical triplicates. TCRdb reprocessing: public reads trimmed at Q25 with fastp, clones called with MiXCR, in-frame beta chains kept. Every CDR3 protein is listed once, alongside the most common genes and DNA of its rows. The V and J calls and clone size are TCRdb's, not the authors'. The sample data list about 59,000 distinct CDR3 sequences, and more than 9.5% of these were observed just once. Jointly, the top ten make up around 10% of the sample.

The clonotype originates from a woman in her sixties or seventies with HTLV-1-associated myelopathy (HAM/TSP). The sequencing input was PBMCs. The rearranged chain carries TRBV5-5 and TRBJ2-4; 8 junctional bases match TRBD1. The bases are TGTGCCAGCGGCCAGGACAGGGAAAACATTCAGTACTTC. This is translated as CASGQDRENIQYF.